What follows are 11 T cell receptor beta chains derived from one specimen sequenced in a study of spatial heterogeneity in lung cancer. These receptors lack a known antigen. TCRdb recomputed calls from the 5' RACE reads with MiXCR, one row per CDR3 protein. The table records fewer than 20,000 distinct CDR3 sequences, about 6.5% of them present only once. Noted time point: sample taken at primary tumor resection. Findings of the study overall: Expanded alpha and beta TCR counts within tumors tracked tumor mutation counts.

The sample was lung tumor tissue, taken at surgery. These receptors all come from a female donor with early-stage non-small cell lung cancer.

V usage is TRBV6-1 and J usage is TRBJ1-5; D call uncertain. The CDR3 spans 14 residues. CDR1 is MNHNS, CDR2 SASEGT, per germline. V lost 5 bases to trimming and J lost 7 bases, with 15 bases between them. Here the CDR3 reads CASSTFRDGQPQHF. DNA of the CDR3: TGTGCCAGCAGTACATTTCGGGATGGCCAGCCCCAGCATTTT.

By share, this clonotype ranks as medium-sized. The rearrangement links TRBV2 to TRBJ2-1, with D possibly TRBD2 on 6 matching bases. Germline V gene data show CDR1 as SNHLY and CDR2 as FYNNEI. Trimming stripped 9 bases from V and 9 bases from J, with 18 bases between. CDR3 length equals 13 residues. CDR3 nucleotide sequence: TGTGCCAGGGGGTTAGGAGGGGTGACTGAGCAGTTCTTC. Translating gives CARGLGGVTEQFF.

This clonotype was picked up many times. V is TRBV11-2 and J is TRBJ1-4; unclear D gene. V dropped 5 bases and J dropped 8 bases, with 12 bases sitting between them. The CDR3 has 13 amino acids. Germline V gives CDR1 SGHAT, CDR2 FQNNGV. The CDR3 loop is CASSKTRREKLFF. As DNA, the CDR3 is TGTGCCAGCAGCAAGACCCGACGGGAAAAACTGTTTTTT.

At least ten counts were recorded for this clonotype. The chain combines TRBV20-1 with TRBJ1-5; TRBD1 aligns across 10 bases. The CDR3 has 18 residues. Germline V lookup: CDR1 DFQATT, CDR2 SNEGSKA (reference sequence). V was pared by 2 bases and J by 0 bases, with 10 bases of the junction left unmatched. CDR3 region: CSARTPGQGFYSNQPQHF. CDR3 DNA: TGCAGTGCTAGAACACCGGGACAGGGGTTTTATAGCAATCAGCCCCAGCATTTT.

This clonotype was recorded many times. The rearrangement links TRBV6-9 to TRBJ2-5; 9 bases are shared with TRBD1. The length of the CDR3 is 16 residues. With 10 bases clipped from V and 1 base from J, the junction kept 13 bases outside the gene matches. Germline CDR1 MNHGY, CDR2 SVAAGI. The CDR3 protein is CATAPPGQGLQETQYF. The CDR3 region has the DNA TGTGCCACCGCCCCCCCGGGACAGGGCCTCCAAGAGACCCAGTACTTC.

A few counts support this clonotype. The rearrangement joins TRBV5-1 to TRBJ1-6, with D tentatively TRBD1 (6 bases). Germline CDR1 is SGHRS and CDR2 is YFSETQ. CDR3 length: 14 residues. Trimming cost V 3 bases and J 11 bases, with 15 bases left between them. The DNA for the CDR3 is TGCGCCAGCAGCTCCGGGGACACCGGGACACCCCTCCACTTT. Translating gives CASSSGDTGTPLHF.

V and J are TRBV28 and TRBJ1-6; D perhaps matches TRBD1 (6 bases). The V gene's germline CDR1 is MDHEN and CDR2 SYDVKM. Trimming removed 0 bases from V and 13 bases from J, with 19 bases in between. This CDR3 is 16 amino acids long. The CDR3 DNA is TGTGCCAGCAGTTTATGTCCAGGGGTACACCCTTTGCCCCTCCACTTT. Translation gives CASSLCPGVHPLPLHF.

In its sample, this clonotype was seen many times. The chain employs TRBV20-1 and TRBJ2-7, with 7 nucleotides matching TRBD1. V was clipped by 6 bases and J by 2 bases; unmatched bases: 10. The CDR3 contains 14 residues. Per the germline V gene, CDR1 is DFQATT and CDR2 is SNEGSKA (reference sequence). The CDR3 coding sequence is TGCAGTGCCGTTGACCGGGACAGAGCCTACGAGCAGTACTTC. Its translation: CSAVDRDRAYEQYF.

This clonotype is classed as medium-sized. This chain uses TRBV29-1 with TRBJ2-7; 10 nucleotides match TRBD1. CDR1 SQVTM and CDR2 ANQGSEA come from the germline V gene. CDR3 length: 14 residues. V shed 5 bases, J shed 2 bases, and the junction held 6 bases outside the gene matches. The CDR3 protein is CSVNGQGVTYEQYF. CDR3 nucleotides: TGCAGCGTTAACGGACAGGGGGTTACCTACGAGCAGTACTTC.

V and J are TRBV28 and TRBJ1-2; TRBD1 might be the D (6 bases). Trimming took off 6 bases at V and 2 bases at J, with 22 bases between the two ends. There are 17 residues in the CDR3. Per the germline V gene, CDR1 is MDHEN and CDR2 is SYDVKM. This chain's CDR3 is CASSLNPLRGLNYGYTF. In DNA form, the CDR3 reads TGTGCCAGCAGCCTCAACCCACTCAGGGGATTGAACTATGGCTACACCTTC.

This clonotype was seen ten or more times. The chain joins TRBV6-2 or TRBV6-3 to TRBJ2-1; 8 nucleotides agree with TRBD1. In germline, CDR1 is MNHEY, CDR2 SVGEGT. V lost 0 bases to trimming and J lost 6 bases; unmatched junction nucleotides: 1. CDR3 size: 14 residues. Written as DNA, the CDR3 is TGTGCCAGCAGTTACTCGACAGGGGCCAATGAGCAGTTCTTC. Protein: CASSYSTGANEQFF.